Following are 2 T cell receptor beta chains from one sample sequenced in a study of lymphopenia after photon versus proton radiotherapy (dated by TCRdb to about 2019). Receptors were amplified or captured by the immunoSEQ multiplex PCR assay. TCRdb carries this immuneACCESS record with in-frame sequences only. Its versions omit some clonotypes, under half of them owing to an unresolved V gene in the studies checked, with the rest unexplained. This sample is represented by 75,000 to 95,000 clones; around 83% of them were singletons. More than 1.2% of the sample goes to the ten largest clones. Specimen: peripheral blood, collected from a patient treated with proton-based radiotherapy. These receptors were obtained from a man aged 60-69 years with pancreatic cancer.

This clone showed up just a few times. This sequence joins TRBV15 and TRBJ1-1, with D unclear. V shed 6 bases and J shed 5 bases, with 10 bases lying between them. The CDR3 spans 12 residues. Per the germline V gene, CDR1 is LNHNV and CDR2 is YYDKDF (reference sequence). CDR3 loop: CATRTIGTEAFF. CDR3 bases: TGTGCCACCAGGACCATTGGGACTGAAGCTTTCTTT.

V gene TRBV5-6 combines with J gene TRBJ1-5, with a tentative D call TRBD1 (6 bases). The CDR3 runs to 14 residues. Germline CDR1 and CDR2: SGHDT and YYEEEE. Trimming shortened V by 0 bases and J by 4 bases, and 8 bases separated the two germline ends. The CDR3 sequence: CASSLVGTNQPQHF. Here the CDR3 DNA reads TGTGCCAGCAGCTTGGTAGGGACAAATCAGCCCCAGCATTTT.